These 17 T cell receptor beta chains were sequenced from one sample in a study of shared clonotypes between healthy human individuals. Clones were read by immunoSEQ multiplex PCR, and TCRdb kept only the in-frame ones, dropping some. The sample yields some 580,000 clones, more than 95% seen once. The sequenced sample consisted of naive CD4+ T cells sorted from blood. Subset given: CD45RA+ positively selected. These receptors were collected from a woman in her twenties or thirties in good health.

In its sample, this clone was seen a few times. The chain is built from TRBV28 and TRBJ1-1; 8 bases are shared with TRBD1. The CDR3 contains 14 residues. The J segment lost 8 bases and the V segment lost 3 bases, leaving 8 bases of the junction unmatched. CDR1 is MDHEN and CDR2 is SYDVKM in the germline V gene. The CDR3 sequence: CASSLMQGAPEAFF. The CDR3 nucleotides are TGTGCCAGCAGTTTGATGCAGGGGGCGCCGGAAGCTTTCTTT.

The V and J genes are TRBV25-1 and TRBJ2-7; no clear D. Per the germline V gene, CDR1 is MGHDK and CDR2 is SYGVNS. V gave up 0 bases and J gave up 6 bases, with 9 bases separating them. This CDR3 has 13 residues. The CDR3 bases are TGTGCCAGCAGTGAATACCAGGCCTCCGAGCAGTACTTC. This codes for CASSEYQASEQYF.

The V and J genes are TRBV27 and TRBJ1-4; 9 bases map to TRBD1. Germline V gene sequence: CDR1 MNHEY, CDR2 SMNVEV (reference sequence). The CDR3 loop spans 20 amino acids. With V trimmed by 0 bases and J by 2 bases, 13 bases remained unmatched. For the CDR3, the DNA is TGTGCCAGCAGTTTATCGACCGGGACAGGGCGGTTAAGGACTAATGAAAAACTGTTTTTT. It is translated as CASSLSTGTGRLRTNEKLFF.

The chain recombines TRBV4-1 with TRBJ2-3, with 7 bases identical to TRBD2. The CDR3 runs to 18 residues. Germline values: CDR1 MGHRA, CDR2 YSYEKL. V trimming: 0 bases; J trimming: 3 bases; junction bases outside the gene matches: 12. The DNA for the CDR3 is TGCGCCAGCAGCCAAGATGAACGCGGGAGACGTTGGACAGATACGCAGTATTTT. It specifies CASSQDERGRRWTDTQYF.

The CDR3 sequence is CASSPGQYSYEQYF. The CDR3 DNA reads TGTGCCAGCAGCCCGGGACAGTATTCCTACGAGCAGTACTTC. This rearrangement joins TRBV6-1 to TRBJ2-7; 7 bases align to TRBD1. With V trimmed by 6 bases and J by 1 base, 6 bases remained unmatched. The germline V gene has CDR1 MNHNS and CDR2 SASEGT. The CDR3 is 14 amino acids.

The chain combines TRBV2 with TRBJ2-4; a possible D gene is TRBD1 (6 bases). This CDR3 region has 13 residues. Germline V lookup: CDR1 SNHLY, CDR2 FYNNEI. Trimming left V 8 bases short and J 9 bases short, with 17 bases between. CDR3 region: CASEGQPRSIQYF. CDR3 coding DNA: TGTGCCAGCGAGGGACAACCTAGGAGCATTCAGTACTTC.

The CDR3 coding sequence is TGCGCCAGCAGCTTGCTGGGACAGGGATGGGACTATGGCTACACCTTC. This codes for CASSLLGQGWDYGYTF. The V gene is TRBV5-1, the J gene TRBJ1-2, with 9 bases matching TRBD1. Trimming removed 1 base from V and 3 bases from J; junction bases left unmatched: 7. The length of the CDR3 is 16 residues. CDR1 is SGHRS, CDR2 YFSETQ, per germline. The variable domain in full, completed from reference TRBV5-1 and TRBJ1-2, reads KAGVTQTPRYLIKTRGQQVTLSCSPISGHRSVSWYQQTPGQGLQFLFEYFSETQRNKGNFPGRFSGRQFSNSRSEMNVSTLELGDSALYLCASSLLGQGWDYGYTFGSGTRLTVV.

The chain carries TRBV2 and TRBJ1-5; unclear D gene. Per germline, CDR1 SNHLY and CDR2 FYNNEI. Deletions cut 4 bases from V and 8 bases from J, with 21 bases between. The CDR3 is 16 amino acids. CDR3 DNA sequence: TGTGCCAGCAGTGTTGGTCTGATACGAGACTCGGAGCCCCAGCATTTT. Amino acids: CASSVGLIRDSEPQHF. Full variable domain (rest looked up from reference TRBV2 and TRBJ1-5): EPEVTQTPSHQVTQMGQEVILRCVPISNHLYFYWYRQILGQKVEFLVSFYNNEISEKSEIFDDQFSVERPDGSNFTLKIRSTKLEDSAMYFCASSVGLIRDSEPQHFGDGTRLSIL.

This sequence joins TRBV10-1 and TRBJ2-3; 8 bases are a match to TRBD2. Germline-derived CDR1 and CDR2 are WNHNN and SYGVQD (reference sequence). V lost 3 bases, J lost 1 base, and 3 bases stayed unmatched. CDR3 length: 15 amino acids. The CDR3 nucleotides read TGCGCCAGCAGTGAAGCGGGAGTTCGCACAGATACGCAGTATTTT. Translating it yields CASSEAGVRTDTQYF.

The gene calls are TRBV19 and TRBJ2-3, with D unclear. CDR3 size: 16 residues. V was trimmed by 5 bases and J by 0 bases, leaving 15 bases between them. The germline CDR1 and CDR2 sequences are LNHDA and SQIVND (reference sequence). CDR3 sequence: CASSPGLWTSTDTQYF. The CDR3 region has the DNA TGTGCCAGTAGTCCCGGTCTCTGGACCAGCACAGATACGCAGTATTTT.

This chain joins TRBV5-1 and TRBJ2-1, with D possibly called TRBD1 or TRBD2 (5 bases each). V was pared by 2 bases and J by 5 bases, with 17 bases between. The CDR3 extends over 16 amino acids. Germline CDR1 reads SGHRS; CDR2 reads YFSETQ. Here the CDR3 DNA reads TGCGCCAGCAGCTTCACCGGGGCAAAGCCGGACAATGAGCAGTTCTTC. This sequence encodes CASSFTGAKPDNEQFF.

The chain has TRBV30 and TRBJ2-2; weak D call: TRBD2 (6 bases). V dropped 0 bases and J dropped 13 bases, with 9 bases sitting between them. The CDR3 totals 11 residues. Germline V CDR1 and CDR2: GTSNPN, SVGIG (reference sequence). The CDR3 DNA reads as TGTGCCTGGAGTGTGCGGGAAGGGCTGTTTTTT. It encodes CAWSVREGLFF. Full variable domain (missing parts from reference TRBV30 and TRBJ2-2): SQTIHQWPATLVQPVGSPLSLECTVEGTSNPNLYWYRQAAGRGLQLLFYSVGIGQISSEVPQNLSASRPQDRQFILSSKKLLLSDSGFYLCAWSVREGLFFGEGSRLTVL.

The chain uses TRBV5-1 and TRBJ2-5; tentatively, D is TRBD1 (6 bases). V was shortened by 1 base and J by 4 bases, with 11 bases between the two germline ends. The V gene's germline CDR1 is SGHRS and CDR2 YFSETQ. This CDR3 has 14 amino acids. The CDR3, as DNA: TGCGCCAGCAGCTTGACAGGGAAAAGAGAGACCCAGTACTTC. Protein sequence: CASSLTGKRETQYF.

The chain uses TRBV28 and TRBJ2-3; TRBD2 might be the D (5 bases). This CDR3 has 13 residues. The V end was cut by 6 bases, the J end by 5 bases, with 12 bases between. Germline V lookup: CDR1 MDHEN, CDR2 SYDVKM. The CDR3 loop is CASRIPAVDTQYF. The CDR3 DNA is TGTGCCAGCAGAATACCAGCGGTAGATACGCAGTATTTT.

The chain combines TRBV6-1 with TRBJ2-1; D remains ambiguous. Germline CDR1 is MNHNS and CDR2 is SASEGT. The CDR3 length is 11 residues. V was shortened by 2 bases and J by 6 bases, with 2 bases between the two germline ends. The CDR3 bases are TGTGCCAGCAGTGAATTCAATGAGCAGTTCTTC. Encoded protein: CASSEFNEQFF.

The chain employs TRBV10-1 and TRBJ2-1, with D possibly matching TRBD2 (6 bases). The V gene's germline CDR1 is WNHNN and CDR2 SYGVQD (reference sequence). The CDR3 is 13 amino acids. With 5 bases removed from V and 7 bases from J, the gap between germline ends came to 12 bases. The CDR3 here is CASSRDLSNEQFF. CDR3 nucleotide sequence: TGCGCCAGCAGTAGGGACTTGTCGAATGAGCAGTTCTTC.

The genes are TRBV5-1 and TRBJ1-1, with unresolved D. Germline V gene sequence: CDR1 SGHRS, CDR2 YFSETQ. With 4 bases removed from V and 1 base from J, the gap between germline ends came to 11 bases. There are 14 residues in the CDR3. CDR3 residues: CASSATTQNTEAFF. For the CDR3, the DNA is TGCGCCAGCAGCGCGACGACACAGAACACTGAAGCTTTCTTT.